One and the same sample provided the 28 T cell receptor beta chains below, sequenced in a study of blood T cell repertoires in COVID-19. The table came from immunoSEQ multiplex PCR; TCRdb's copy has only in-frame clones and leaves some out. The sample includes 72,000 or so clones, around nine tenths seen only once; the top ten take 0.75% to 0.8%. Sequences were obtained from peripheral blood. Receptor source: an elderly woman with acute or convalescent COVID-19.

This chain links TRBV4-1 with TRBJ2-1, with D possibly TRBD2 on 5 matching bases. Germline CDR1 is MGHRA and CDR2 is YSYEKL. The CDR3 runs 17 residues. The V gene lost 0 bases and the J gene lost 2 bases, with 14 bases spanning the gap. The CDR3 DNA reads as TGCGCCAGCAGCCAAGATACGGGCGGGCTCCCCTACAATGAGCAGTTCTTC. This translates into CASSQDTGGLPYNEQFF.

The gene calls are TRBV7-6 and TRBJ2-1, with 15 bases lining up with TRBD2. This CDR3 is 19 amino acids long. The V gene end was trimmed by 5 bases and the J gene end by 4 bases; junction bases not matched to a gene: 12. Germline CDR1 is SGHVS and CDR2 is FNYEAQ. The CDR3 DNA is TGTGCCAGCAGCGACAAGGGACTAGCGGGAGGTAACCTTTACAATGAGCAGTTCTTC. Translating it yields CASSDKGLAGGNLYNEQFF.

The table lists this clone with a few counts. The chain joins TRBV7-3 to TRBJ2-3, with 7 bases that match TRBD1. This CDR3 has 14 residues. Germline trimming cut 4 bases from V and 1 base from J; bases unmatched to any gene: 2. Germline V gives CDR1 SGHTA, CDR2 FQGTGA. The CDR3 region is CASSSQGGTDTQYF. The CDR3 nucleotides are TGTGCCAGCAGCTCCCAGGGGGGCACAGATACGCAGTATTTT.

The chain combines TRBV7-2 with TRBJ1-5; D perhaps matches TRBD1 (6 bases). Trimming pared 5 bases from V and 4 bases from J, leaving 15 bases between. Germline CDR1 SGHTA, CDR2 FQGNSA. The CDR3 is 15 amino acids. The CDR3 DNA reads TGTGCCAGCAGCCCATCCGGGACACGGAATCAGCCCCAGCATTTT. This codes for CASSPSGTRNQPQHF.

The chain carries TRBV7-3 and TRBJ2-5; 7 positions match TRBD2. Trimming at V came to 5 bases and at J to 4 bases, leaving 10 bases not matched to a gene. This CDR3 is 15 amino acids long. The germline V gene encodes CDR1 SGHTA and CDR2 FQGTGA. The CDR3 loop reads CASSPMGGMGETQYF. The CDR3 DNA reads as TGTGCCAGCAGCCCAATGGGGGGGATGGGAGAGACCCAGTACTTC.

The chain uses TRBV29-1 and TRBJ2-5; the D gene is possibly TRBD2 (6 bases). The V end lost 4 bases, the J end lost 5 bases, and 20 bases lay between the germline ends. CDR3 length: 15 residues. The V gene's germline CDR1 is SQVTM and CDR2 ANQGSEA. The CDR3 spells CSVALRFQGLETQYF. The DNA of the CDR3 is TGCAGCGTTGCCCTACGGTTTCAGGGACTGGAGACCCAGTACTTC.

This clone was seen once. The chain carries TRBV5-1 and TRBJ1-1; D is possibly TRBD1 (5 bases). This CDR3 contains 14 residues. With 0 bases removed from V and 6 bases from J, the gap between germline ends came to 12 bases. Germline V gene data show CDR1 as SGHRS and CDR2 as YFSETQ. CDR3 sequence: CASSLGGGRSEAFF. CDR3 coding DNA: TGCGCCAGCAGCTTGGGCGGGGGACGCTCTGAAGCTTTCTTT.

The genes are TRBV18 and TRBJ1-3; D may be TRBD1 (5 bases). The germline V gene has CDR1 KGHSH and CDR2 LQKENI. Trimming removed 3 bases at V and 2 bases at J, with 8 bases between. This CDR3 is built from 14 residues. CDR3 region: CASSPGGPGNTIYF. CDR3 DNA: TGTGCCAGCTCACCCGGGGGACCTGGAAACACCATATATTTT.

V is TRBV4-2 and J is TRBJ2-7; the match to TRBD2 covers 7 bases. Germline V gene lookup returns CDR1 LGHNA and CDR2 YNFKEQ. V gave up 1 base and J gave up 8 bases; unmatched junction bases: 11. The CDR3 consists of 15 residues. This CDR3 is CASSQVGGTSTKQYF. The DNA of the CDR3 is TGTGCCAGCAGCCAAGTGGGGGGGACCTCTACGAAGCAGTACTTC.

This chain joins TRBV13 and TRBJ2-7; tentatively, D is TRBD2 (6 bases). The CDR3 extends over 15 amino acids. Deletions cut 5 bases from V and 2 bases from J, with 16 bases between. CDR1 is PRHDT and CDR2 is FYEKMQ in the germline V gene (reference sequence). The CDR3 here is CASSASGEFPYEQYF. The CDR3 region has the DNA TGTGCCAGCAGCGCGTCGGGGGAGTTCCCCTACGAGCAGTACTTC.

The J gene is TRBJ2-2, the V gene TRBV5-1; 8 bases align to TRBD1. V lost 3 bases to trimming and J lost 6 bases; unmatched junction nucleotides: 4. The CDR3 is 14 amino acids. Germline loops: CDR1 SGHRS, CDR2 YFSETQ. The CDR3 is CASSSGQGPGELFF. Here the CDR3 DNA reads TGCGCCAGCAGCTCCGGACAGGGTCCCGGGGAGCTGTTTTTT.

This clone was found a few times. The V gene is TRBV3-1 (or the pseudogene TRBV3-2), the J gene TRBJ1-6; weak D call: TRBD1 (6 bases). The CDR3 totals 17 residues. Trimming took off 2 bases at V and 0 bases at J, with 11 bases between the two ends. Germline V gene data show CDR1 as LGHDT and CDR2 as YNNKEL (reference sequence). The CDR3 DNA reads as TGTGCCAGCAGCCAATGGACAGACAGCTCCTATAATTCACCCCTCCACTTT. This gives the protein CASSQWTDSSYNSPLHF.

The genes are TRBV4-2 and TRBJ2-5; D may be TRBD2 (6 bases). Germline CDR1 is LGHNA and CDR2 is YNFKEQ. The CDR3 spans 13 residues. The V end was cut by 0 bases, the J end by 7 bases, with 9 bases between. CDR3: CASSQDVGGTQYF. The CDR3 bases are TGTGCCAGCAGCCAAGACGTGGGAGGGACCCAGTACTTC.

CDR3 loop: CASSVGTRREKLFF. The CDR3 DNA reads as TGTGCCAGCAGCGTAGGGACACGCCGGGAAAAACTGTTTTTT. The chain is built from TRBV9 and TRBJ1-4; maybe TRBD1 (5 bases). The germline V gene encodes CDR1 SGDLS and CDR2 YYNGEE. The CDR3 consists of 14 residues. V was clipped by 0 bases and J by 8 bases, with 11 bases between them.

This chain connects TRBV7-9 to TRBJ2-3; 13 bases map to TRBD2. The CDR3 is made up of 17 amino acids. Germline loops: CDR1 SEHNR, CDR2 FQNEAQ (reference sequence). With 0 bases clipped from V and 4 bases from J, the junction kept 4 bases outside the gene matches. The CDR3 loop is CASSLAPGTSGADTQYF. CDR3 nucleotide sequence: TGTGCCAGCAGCTTAGCGCCCGGGACTAGCGGGGCAGATACGCAGTATTTT.

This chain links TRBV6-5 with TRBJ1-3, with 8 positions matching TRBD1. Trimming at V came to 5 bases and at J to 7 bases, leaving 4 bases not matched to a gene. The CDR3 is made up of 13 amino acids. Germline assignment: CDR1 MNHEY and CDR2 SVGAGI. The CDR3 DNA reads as TGTGCCAGCAGTCAGGGGGCCCGGAACACCATATATTTT. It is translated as CASSQGARNTIYF.

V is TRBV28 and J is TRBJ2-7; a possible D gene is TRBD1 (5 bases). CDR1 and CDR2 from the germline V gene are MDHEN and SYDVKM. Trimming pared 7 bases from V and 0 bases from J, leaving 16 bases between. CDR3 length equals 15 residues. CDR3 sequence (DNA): TGTGCCAGCATGACAAGGGGTTCCCCCTCCTACGAGCAGTACTTC. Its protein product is CASMTRGSPSYEQYF.

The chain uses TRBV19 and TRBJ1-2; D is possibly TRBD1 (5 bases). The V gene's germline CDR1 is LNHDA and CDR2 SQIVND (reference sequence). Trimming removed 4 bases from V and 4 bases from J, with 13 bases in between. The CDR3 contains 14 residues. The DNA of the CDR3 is TGTGCCAGTAGTACAACGGGTGGGGCCTATGGCTACACCTTC. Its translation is CASSTTGGAYGYTF.

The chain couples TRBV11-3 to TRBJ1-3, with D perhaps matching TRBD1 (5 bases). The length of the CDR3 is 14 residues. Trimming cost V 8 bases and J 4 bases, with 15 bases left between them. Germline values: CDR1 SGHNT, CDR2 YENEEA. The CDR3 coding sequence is TGTGCCAGCGGAGACGGGGGATTCGGAAACACCATATATTTT. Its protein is CASGDGGFGNTIYF.

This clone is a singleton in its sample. The DNA of the CDR3 is TGCGCCAGCTCGGTCGGACAGGGGGCCACCTACGAGCAGTACTTC. This encodes CASSVGQGATYEQYF. The V and J genes are TRBV5-1 and TRBJ2-7, with 11 bases lining up with TRBD1. V gave up 7 bases and J gave up 2 bases; unmatched junction bases: 8. The CDR3 contains 15 residues. CDR1 and CDR2 (germline): SGHRS, YFSETQ.

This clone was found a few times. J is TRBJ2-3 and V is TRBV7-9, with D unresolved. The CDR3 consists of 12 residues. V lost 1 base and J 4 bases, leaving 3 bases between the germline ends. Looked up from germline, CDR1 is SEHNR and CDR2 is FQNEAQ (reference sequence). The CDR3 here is CASSLVADTQYF. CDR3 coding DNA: TGTGCCAGCAGCTTAGTCGCAGATACGCAGTATTTT. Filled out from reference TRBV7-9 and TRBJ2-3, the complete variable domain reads DTGVSQNPRHKITKRGQNVTFRCDPISEHNRLYWYRQTLGQGPEFLTYFQNEAQLEKSRLLSDRFSAERPKGSFSTLEIQRTEQGDSAMYLCASSLVADTQYFGPGTRLTVL.

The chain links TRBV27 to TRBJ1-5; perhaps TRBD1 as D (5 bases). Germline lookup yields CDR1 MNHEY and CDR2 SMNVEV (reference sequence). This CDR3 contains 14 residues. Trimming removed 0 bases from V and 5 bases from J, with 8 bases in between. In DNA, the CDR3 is TGTGCCAGCAGTTTATCGTGGGGGGATCAGCCCCAGCATTTT. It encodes CASSLSWGDQPQHF.

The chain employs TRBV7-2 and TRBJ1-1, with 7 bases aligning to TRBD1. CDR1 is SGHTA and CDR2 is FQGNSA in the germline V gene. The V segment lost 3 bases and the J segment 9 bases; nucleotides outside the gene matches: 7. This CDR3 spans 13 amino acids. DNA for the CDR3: TGTGCCAGCAGCTTCGAACCAGGGGGGAAAGCTTTCTTT. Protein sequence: CASSFEPGGKAFF.

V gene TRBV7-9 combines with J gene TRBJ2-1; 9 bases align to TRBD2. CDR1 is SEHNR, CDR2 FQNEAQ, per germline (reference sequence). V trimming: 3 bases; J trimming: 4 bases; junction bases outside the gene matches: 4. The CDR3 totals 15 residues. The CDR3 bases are TGTGCCAGCAGCTTCCTAGCGGGACTGTACAATGAGCAGTTCTTC. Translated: CASSFLAGLYNEQFF.

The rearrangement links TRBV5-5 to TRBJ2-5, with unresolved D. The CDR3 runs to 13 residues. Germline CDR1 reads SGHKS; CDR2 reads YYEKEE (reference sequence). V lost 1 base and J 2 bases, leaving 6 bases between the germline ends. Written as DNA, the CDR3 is TGTGCCAGCAGCTTGTTGTATCAAGAGACCCAGTACTTC. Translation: CASSLLYQETQYF.

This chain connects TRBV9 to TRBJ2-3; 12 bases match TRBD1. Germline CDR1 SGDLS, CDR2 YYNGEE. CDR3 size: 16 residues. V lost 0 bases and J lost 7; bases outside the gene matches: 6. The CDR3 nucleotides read TGTGCCAGCAGCGTAGCCACGGGACAGGGGGCCTATACGCAGTATTTT. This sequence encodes CASSVATGQGAYTQYF.

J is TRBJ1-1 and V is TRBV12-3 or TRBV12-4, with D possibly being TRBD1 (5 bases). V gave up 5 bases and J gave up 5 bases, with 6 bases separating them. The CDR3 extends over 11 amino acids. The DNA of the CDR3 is TGTGCCAGCAGTAAGGGGACTGAAGCTTTCTTT. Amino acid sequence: CASSKGTEAFF.

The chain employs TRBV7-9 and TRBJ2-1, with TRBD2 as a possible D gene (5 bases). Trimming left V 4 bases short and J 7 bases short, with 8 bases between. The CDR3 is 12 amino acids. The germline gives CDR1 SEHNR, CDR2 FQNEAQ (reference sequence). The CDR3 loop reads CASSWGENEQFF. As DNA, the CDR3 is TGTGCCAGCAGCTGGGGAGAAAATGAGCAGTTCTTC.